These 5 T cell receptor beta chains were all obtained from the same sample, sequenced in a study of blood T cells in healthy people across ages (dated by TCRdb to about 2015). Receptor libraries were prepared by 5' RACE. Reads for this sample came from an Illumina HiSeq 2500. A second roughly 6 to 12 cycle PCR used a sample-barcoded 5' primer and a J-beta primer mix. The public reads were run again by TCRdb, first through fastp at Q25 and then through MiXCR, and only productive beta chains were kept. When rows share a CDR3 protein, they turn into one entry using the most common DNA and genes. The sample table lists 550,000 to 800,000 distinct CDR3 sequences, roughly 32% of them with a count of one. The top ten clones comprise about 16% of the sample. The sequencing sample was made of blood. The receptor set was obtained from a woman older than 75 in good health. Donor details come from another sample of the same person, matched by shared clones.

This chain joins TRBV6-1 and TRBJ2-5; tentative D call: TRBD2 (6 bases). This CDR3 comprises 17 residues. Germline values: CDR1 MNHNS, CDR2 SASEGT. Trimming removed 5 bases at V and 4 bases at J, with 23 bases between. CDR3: CASSPRSRRVVGETQYF. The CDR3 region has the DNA TGTGCCAGCAGTCCTCGCTCGAGGAGGGTAGTGGGAGAGACCCAGTACTTC.

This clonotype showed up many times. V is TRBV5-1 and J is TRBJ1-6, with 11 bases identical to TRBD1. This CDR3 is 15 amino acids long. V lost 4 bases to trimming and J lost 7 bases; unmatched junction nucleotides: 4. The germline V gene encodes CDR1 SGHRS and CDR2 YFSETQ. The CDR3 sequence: CASSPGTGGNSPLHF. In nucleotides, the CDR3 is TGCGCCAGCAGCCCGGGGACAGGGGGAAATTCACCCCTCCACTTT. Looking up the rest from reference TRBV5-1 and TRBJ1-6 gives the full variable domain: KAGVTQTPRYLIKTRGQQVTLSCSPISGHRSVSWYQQTPGQGLQFLFEYFSETQRNKGNFPGRFSGRQFSNSRSEMNVSTLELGDSALYLCASSPGTGGNSPLHFGNGTRLTVT.

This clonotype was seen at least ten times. CDR3 sequence (DNA): TGCGCCAGCAGCTTGTTAGAGAGGGACTCAGATACGCAGTATTTT. Encoded protein: CASSLLERDSDTQYF. The chain carries TRBV5-1 and TRBJ2-3; D may be TRBD2 (6 bases). The germline gives CDR1 SGHRS, CDR2 YFSETQ. This CDR3 has 15 amino acids. V lost 1 base to trimming and J lost 4 bases, with 13 bases between them.

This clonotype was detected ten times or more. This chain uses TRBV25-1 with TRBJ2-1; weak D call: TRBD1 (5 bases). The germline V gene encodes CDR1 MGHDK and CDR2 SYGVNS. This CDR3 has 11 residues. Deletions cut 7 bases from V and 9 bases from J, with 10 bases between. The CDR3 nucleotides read TGTGCCAGCACCAGGGTCGGTGAGCAGTTCTTC. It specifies CASTRVGEQFF.

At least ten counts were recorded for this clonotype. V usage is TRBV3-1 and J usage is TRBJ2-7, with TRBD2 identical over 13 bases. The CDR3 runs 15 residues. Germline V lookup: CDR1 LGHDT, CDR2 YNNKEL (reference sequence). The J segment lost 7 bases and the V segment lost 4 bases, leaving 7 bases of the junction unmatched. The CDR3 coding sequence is TGTGCCAGCAGCCTAAAACTAGCGGGGGGGAATGAGCAGTACTTC. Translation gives CASSLKLAGGNEQYF.